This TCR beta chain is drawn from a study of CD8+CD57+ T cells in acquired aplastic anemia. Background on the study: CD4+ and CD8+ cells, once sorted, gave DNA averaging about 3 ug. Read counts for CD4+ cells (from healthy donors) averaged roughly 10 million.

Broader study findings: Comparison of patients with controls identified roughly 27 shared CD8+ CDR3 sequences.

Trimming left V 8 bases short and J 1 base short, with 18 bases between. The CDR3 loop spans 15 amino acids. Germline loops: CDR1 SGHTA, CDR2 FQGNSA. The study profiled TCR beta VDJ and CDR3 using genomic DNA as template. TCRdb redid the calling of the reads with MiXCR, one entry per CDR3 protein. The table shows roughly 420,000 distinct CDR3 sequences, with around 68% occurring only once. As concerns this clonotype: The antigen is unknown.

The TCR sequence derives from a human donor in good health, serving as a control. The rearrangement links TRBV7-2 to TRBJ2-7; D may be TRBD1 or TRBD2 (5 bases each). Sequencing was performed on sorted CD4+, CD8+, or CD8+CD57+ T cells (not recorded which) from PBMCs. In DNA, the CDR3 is TGTGCCAGCCAAACCCACGGGGCGTTTTCCTACGAGCAGTACTTC. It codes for CASQTHGAFSYEQYF. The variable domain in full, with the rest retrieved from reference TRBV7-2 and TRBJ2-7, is GAGVSQSPSNKVTEKGKDVELRCDPISGHTALYWYRQSLGQGLEFLIYFQGNSAPDKSGLPSDRFSAERTGGSVSTLTIQRTQQEDSAVYLCASQTHGAFSYEQYFGPGTRLTVT.